Included here is one T cell receptor (beta chain) sequence, with context. V lost 0 bases and J lost 11; bases outside the gene matches: 10. CDR1 and CDR2 (germline): SNHLY, FYNNEI. The CDR3 contains 16 residues. The data are from a study of cytomegalovirus exposure and HLA in healthy donors. Across the whole study: Of all 398 donors who were genotyped, around 82% belonged to the Caucasian-associated ancestry cluster.

PCR used 60 Vbeta primers and 13 Jbeta primers. Sequencing was performed with immunoSEQ multiplex PCR; in TCRdb, only in-frame clones are kept and a portion is missing. Among about 160,000 clones listed, 55% to 75% were seen once. This TCR came from a woman aged 55 to 70 in good health and CMV-seropositive. Sequenced material: PBMCs. The chain is built from TRBV2 and TRBJ2-1; 10 bases match TRBD2. CDR3 loop: CASSEAGVAGGRKQFF. The CDR3 DNA is TGTGCCAGCAGTGAAGCGGGGGTAGCGGGAGGTCGGAAGCAGTTCTTC.